This T cell receptor beta chain was sequenced in a study of CD8+ T cells in alopecia areata. Study-wide background: It was approximately 6-10-week-old female C3H/HeJ mice that received skin from approximately 6-13-month-old C3H/HeJ graft donors with spontaneous alopecia.

Concerning this clone: Antigen: not known. Genes and germline come from the mouse. From the germline J gene comes the end of the CDR3, since the read stops 4 residues before it.

Findings and limits, study-wide: Possibly as an HLA-related effect, TCR sharing across patients appeared less clear than in mice. When scalp samples are sequenced, resident alphabeta T cells of normal skin are also captured. Lesional scalp displayed greater clonality than normal scalp, most notably in alopecia totalis/universalis.

Germline V gene lookup returns CDR1 NSQYPW and CDR2 LRSPGD (reference sequence). The CDR3 has 17 residues. V lost 0 bases, J lost 1 base, and 9 bases stayed unmatched. RNA extraction and reverse transcription yielded cDNA as sequencing template. The protocol was immunoSEQ multiplex PCR, while the TCRdb copy is restricted to in-frame clones and leaves out a portion. The specimen has around 290,000 clones, none found just once. CD4, CD8alpha, NKG2D, NKG2ACE and other markers were used to sort pooled cutaneous lymph node cells. What was sequenced was CD4+ T cells sorted from a lymph node. This sequence was found in a C3H/HeJ mouse with alopecia areata. MHC haplotype: H2-k. The rearrangement links TRBV1 to TRBJ2-7, with TRBD2 identical over 7 bases. Incomplete CDR3 DNA: TGCACCTGCAGTGCAGATCATCCCGCTGGGGGTTCCTAT. Its translation is CTCSADHPAGGSY. In full, the CDR3 reads CTCSADHPAGGSYEQYF.